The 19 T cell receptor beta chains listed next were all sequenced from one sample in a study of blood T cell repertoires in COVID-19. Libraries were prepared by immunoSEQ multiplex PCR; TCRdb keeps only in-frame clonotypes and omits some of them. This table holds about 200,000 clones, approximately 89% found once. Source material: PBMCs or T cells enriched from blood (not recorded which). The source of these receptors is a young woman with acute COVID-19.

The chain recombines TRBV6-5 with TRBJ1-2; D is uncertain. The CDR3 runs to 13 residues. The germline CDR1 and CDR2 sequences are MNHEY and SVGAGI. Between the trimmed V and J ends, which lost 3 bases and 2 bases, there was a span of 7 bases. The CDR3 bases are TGTGCCAGCAGTTATAACAGAAACTATGGCTACACCTTC. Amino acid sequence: CASSYNRNYGYTF.

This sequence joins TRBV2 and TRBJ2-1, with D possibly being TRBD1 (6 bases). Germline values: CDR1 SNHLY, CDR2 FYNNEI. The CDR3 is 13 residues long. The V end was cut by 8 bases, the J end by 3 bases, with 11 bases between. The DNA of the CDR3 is TGTGCCAGCGACAGGCAGGGCTACAATGAGCAGTTCTTC. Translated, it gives CASDRQGYNEQFF.

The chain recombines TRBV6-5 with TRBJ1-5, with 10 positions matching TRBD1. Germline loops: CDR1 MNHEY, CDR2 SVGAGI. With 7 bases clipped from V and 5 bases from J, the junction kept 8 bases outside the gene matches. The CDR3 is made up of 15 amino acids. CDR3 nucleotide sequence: TGTGCCAGCACCCTCGACAGGGGGCCTTATCAGCCCCAGCATTTT. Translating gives CASTLDRGPYQPQHF.

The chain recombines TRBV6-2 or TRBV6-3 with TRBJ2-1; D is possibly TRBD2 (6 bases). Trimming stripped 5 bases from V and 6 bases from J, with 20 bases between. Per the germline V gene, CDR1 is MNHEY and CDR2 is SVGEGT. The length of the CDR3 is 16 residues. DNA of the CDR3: TGTGCCAGCAGTCCGGGGCGACTAGGTCGGGTCAATGAGCAGTTCTTC. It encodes CASSPGRLGRVNEQFF.

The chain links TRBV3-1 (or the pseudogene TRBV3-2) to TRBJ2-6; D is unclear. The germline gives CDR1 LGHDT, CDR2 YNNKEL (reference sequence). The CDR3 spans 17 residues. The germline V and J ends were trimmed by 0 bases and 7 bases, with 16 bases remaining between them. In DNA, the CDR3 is TGTGCCAGCAGCCAAGATACGCCGGTCTCTGAAGCCAACGTCCTGACTTTC. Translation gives CASSQDTPVSEANVLTF.

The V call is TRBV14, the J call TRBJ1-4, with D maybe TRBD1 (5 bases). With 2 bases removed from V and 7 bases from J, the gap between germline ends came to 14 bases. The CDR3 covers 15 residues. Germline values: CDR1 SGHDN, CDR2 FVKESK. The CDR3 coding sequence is TGTGCCAGCAGCCAATCTCGGGGGGTTTTTGAAAAACTGTTTTTT. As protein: CASSQSRGVFEKLFF.

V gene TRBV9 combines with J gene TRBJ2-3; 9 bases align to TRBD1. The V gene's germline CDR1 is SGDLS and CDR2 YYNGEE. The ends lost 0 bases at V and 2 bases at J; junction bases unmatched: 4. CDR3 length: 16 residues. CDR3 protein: CASSVVGQGNTDTQYF. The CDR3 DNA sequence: TGTGCCAGCAGCGTAGTGGGACAGGGAAACACAGATACGCAGTATTTT.

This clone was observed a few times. CDR3 in DNA: TGTGCCAGCAGTCGTACAGGGTATCAGCCCCAGCATTTT. Protein product: CASSRTGYQPQHF. V and J are TRBV6-2 or TRBV6-3 and TRBJ1-5, with D possibly being TRBD1 (6 bases). Germline CDR1 and CDR2: MNHEY and SVGEGT. Trimming took off 5 bases at V and 5 bases at J, with 10 bases between the two ends. The CDR3 has 13 amino acids.

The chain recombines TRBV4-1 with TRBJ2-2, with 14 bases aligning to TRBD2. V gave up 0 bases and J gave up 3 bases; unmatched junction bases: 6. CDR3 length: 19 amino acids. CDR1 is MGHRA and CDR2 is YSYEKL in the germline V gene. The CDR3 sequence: CASSQEMGLAGVDTGELFF. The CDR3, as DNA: TGCGCCAGCAGCCAAGAAATGGGACTAGCGGGGGTCGACACCGGGGAGCTGTTTTTT.

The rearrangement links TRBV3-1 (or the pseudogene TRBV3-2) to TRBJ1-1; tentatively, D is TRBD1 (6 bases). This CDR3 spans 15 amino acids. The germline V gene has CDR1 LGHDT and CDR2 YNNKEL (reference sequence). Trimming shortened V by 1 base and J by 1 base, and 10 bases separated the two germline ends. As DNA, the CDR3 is TGTGCCAGCAGCCAAGCGATACAGGGGAACACTGAAGCTTTCTTT. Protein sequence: CASSQAIQGNTEAFF.

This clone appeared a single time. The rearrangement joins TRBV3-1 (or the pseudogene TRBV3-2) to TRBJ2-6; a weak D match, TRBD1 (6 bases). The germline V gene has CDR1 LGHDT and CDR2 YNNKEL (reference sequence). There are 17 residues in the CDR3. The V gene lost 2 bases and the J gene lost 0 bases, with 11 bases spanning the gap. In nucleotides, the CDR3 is TGTGCCAGCAGCCAACCGGGACACATCTCTGGGGCCAACGTCCTGACTTTC. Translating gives CASSQPGHISGANVLTF.

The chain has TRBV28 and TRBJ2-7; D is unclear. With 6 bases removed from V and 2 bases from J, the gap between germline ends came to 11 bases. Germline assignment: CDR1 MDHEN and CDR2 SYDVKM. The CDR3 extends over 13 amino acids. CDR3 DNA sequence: TGTGCCAGCAGGGTTGGTGTAGCCTACGAGCAGTACTTC. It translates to CASRVGVAYEQYF.

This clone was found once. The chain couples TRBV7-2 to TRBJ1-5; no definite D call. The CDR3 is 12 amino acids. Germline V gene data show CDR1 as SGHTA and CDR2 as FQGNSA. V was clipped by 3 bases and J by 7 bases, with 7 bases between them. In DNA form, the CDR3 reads TGTGCCAGCAGCTTTGTTCGGCAGCCCCAGCATTTT. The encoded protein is CASSFVRQPQHF.

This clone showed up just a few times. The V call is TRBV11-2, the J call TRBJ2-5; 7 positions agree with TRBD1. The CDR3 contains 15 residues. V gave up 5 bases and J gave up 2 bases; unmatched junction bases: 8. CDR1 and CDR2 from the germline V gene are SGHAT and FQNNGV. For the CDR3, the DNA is TGTGCCAGCAGCCCAGGGACAGCAGTACAAGAGACCCAGTACTTC. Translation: CASSPGTAVQETQYF.

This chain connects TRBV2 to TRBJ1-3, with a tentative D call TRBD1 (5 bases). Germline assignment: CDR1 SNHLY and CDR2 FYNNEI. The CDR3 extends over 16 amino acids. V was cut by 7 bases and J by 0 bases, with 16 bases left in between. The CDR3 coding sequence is TGTGCCAGCATTATCGACAGCTACATCTCTGGAAACACCATATATTTT. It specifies CASIIDSYISGNTIYF.

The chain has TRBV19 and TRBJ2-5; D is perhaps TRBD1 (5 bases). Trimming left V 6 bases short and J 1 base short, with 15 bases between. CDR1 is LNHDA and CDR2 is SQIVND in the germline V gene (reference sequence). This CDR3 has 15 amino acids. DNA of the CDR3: TGTGCCAGTAGCCCTCAGGGTTTGGCCCAAGAGACCCAGTACTTC. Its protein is CASSPQGLAQETQYF.

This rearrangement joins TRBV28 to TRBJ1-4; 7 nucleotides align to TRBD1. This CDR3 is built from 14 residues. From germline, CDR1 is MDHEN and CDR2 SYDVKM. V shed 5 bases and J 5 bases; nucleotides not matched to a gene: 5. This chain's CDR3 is CASSQGQLNEKLFF. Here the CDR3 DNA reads TGTGCCAGCAGTCAGGGACAGCTCAATGAAAAACTGTTTTTT.

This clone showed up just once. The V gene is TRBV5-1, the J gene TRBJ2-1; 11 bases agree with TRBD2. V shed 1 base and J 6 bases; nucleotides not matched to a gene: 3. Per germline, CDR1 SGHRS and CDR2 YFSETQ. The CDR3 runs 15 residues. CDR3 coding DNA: TGCGCCAGCAGCTTGTCTAGCGGGGGGAGCAATGAGCAGTTCTTC. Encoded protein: CASSLSSGGSNEQFF.

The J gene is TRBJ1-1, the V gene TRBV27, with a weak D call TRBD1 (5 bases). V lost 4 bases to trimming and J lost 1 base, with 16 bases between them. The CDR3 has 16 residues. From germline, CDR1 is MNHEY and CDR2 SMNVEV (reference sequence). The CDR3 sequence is CASSSWDFEKNTEAFF. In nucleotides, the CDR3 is TGTGCCAGCAGTTCTTGGGACTTCGAGAAGAACACTGAAGCTTTCTTT.